The 18 T cell receptor beta chains presented below share a single source sample, sequenced in a study of radiotherapy plus CTLA-4 blockade in lung cancer. The table came from immunoSEQ multiplex PCR; TCRdb's copy has only in-frame clones and leaves some out. The table shows tens of thousands of clones, with 70% to 80% occurring only once. Sequenced material: peripheral blood, taken from a patient treated with radiotherapy plus ipilimumab. The receptors stem from a human donor with non-small cell lung cancer who had a complete response to radiotherapy plus ipilimumab.

The V gene is TRBV6-1, the J gene TRBJ1-2; 9 nucleotides align to TRBD1. V trimming: 5 bases; J trimming: 4 bases; junction bases outside the gene matches: 5. Germline CDR1 is MNHNS and CDR2 is SASEGT. There are 14 residues in the CDR3. In nucleotides, the CDR3 is TGTGCCAGCAGTATAGGGACAGGGCCCTATGGCTACACCTTC. This codes for CASSIGTGPYGYTF.

CDR3 DNA sequence: TGTGCCAGCAGTTACTCGGACAGGGAGTTCAATGAGCAGTTCTTC. This translates into CASSYSDREFNEQFF. This chain uses TRBV6-8 with TRBJ2-1, with 8 bases identical to TRBD1. CDR1 is MNHGY and CDR2 is SAAAGT in the germline V gene. V dropped 0 bases and J dropped 6; count of bases not matched to a gene: 4. This CDR3 is 15 amino acids long.

The chain combines TRBV7-8 with TRBJ2-7, with a tentative D call TRBD1 (6 bases). V lost 5 bases to trimming and J lost 2 bases, with 13 bases between them. Germline lookup yields CDR1 SGHVS and CDR2 FQNEAQ. The CDR3 sequence is 14 residues long. CDR3 nucleotides: TGTGCCAGCAGCCCCCAGGGGTTCGCCTACGAGCAGTACGTC. This translates into CASSPQGFAYEQYV.

This sequence joins TRBV7-6 and TRBJ2-5, with TRBD2 matching over 11 bases. The ends lost 6 bases at V and 2 bases at J; junction bases unmatched: 8. The germline V gene has CDR1 SGHVS and CDR2 FNYEAQ. The CDR3 is 16 amino acids. CDR3 bases: TGTGCCAGCAGTTTTAGCGGGGGGGCGGGACAAGAGACCCAGTACTTC. Its protein product is CASSFSGGAGQETQYF.

CDR3: CASSLGQFSNQPQHF. The CDR3, as DNA: TGTGCCAGTAGTCTAGGACAGTTTAGCAATCAGCCCCAGCATTTT. The genes are TRBV19 and TRBJ1-5; D might be TRBD1 (6 bases). Trimming cost V 5 bases and J 0 bases, with 11 bases left between them. This CDR3 spans 15 amino acids. The germline CDR1 and CDR2 sequences are LNHDA and SQIVND (reference sequence).

This clone was seen only once. The rearrangement joins TRBV6-5 to TRBJ1-2; TRBD1 might be the D (6 bases). The germline gives CDR1 MNHEY, CDR2 SVGAGI. V lost 8 bases to trimming and J lost 1 base, with 8 bases between them. The length of the CDR3 is 12 residues. CDR3 nucleotides: TGTGCCAGCTTGGACAGTAACTATGGCTACACCTTC. It encodes CASLDSNYGYTF.

The rearrangement uses TRBV27 and TRBJ1-2; a weak D match, TRBD1 (5 bases). Germline values: CDR1 MNHEY, CDR2 SMNVEV (reference sequence). V lost 3 bases, J lost 0 bases, and 8 bases lay in between. The CDR3 has 14 amino acids. CDR3 coding DNA: TGTGCCAGCAGTTTGACAGAAGCTAACTATGGCTACACCTTC. The encoded protein is CASSLTEANYGYTF.

The chain combines TRBV18 with TRBJ1-1; D is possibly TRBD1 (6 bases). The V gene's germline CDR1 is KGHSH and CDR2 LQKENI. Trimming shortened V by 6 bases and J by 12 bases, and 17 bases separated the two germline ends. The CDR3 is 12 amino acids. In DNA, the CDR3 is TGTGCCAGCTCCGACCAACAGGGACGGTCTTTCTTT. This gives the protein CASSDQQGRSFF. Based on the CDR3 plus reference TRBV18 and TRBJ1-1, the full variable domain is NAGVMQNPRHLVRRRGQEARLRCSPMKGHSHVYWYRQLPEEGLKFMVYLQKENIIDESGMPKERFSAEFPKEGPSILRIQQVVRGDSAAYFCASSDQQGRSFFGQGTRLTVV.

V and J are TRBV27 and TRBJ1-2; D remains ambiguous. V lost 6 bases and J 3 bases, leaving 8 bases between the germline ends. The CDR3 loop spans 12 amino acids. Germline CDR1 MNHEY, CDR2 SMNVEV (reference sequence). The CDR3 DNA follows: TGTGCCAGCAGAAGGGAAGACTATGGCTACACCTTC. It encodes CASRREDYGYTF.

The chain combines TRBV5-4 with TRBJ1-1, with D uncertain. Germline V gene sequence: CDR1 SGHNT, CDR2 YYREEE (reference sequence). V lost 4 bases, J lost 2 bases, and 12 bases lay in between. The CDR3 runs to 14 residues. This chain's CDR3 is CASSPWGGNTEAFF. CDR3 bases: TGTGCCAGCAGCCCCTGGGGAGGCAACACTGAAGCTTTCTTT.

A word on this clone: At one end the junction does not follow the germline gene, possibly because of a read error. The gene calls are TRBV7-7 and TRBJ1-4; D is perhaps TRBD1 (5 bases). The CDR3 is 13 amino acids. Germline CDR1 is SSHAT and CDR2 is FNYEAQ (reference sequence). This CDR3 reads CASSLGAREKLFF. CDR3 coding DNA: TGTGCTAGCAGCTTAGGGGCACGGGAAAAACTGTTTTTT.

In this sample, this clone turned up once. The rearrangement uses TRBV29-1 and TRBJ2-7, with TRBD1 matching over 10 bases. CDR1 is SQVTM and CDR2 is ANQGSEA in the germline V gene. This CDR3 comprises 13 residues. V shed 7 bases and J 4 bases; nucleotides not matched to a gene: 7. Here the CDR3 DNA reads TGCAGCGCCGACCCGGGACAGGGGTACGAGCAGTACTTC. Translating it yields CSADPGQGYEQYF.

The genes are TRBV12-5 and TRBJ1-1, with TRBD1 identical over 8 bases. CDR1 LGHNT and CDR2 FRNRAP come from the germline V gene. This CDR3 has 17 residues. After removal of 3 bases from V and 6 bases from J, the junction contained 15 bases not matched to a gene. This CDR3 is CASGFPYPQGAGAEAFF. In DNA, the CDR3 is TGTGCTAGTGGTTTCCCATACCCCCAGGGGGCAGGGGCTGAAGCTTTCTTT.

The rearrangement links TRBV4-3 to TRBJ2-1; TRBD2 is a possible D gene (6 bases). This CDR3 comprises 15 residues. V was pared by 0 bases and J by 9 bases, with 15 bases between. The germline gives CDR1 LGHNA, CDR2 YSLEER. CDR3 amino acids: CASSQDPGVLGEQFF. Here the CDR3 DNA reads TGCGCCAGCAGCCAAGATCCGGGGGTACTGGGTGAGCAGTTCTTC.

The rearrangement joins TRBV18 to TRBJ2-5; the D gene is possibly TRBD2 (6 bases). Between the trimmed V and J ends, which lost 5 bases and 3 bases, there was a span of 19 bases. Germline V CDR1 and CDR2: KGHSH, LQKENI. This CDR3 spans 16 amino acids. In DNA, the CDR3 is TGTGCCAGCTCAACCATTGGGGGGAGCTTAGAAGAGACCCAGTACTTC. This sequence encodes CASSTIGGSLEETQYF.

The chain uses TRBV5-8 and TRBJ1-5; perhaps TRBD1 as D (6 bases). The V and J ends lost 2 bases and 11 bases respectively, with 8 bases between them. Germline lookup yields CDR1 SGHTS and CDR2 YDEGEE. The CDR3 is made up of 11 amino acids. CDR3 sequence reads: CASSFNRAQHF. As DNA, the CDR3 is TGTGCCAGCAGCTTCAACAGGGCCCAGCATTTT.

The J gene is TRBJ1-1, the V gene TRBV7-2; a possible D gene is TRBD1 (6 bases). V dropped 3 bases and J dropped 5 bases, with 13 bases sitting between them. The CDR3 is 14 residues long. Germline CDR1 SGHTA, CDR2 FQGNSA. CDR3 in amino acids: CASSFQGSATEAFF. The CDR3 bases are TGTGCCAGCAGCTTTCAGGGGTCCGCGACTGAAGCTTTCTTT. The complete variable domain, with remaining parts taken from reference TRBV7-2 and TRBJ1-1, reads GAGVSQSPSNKVTEKGKDVELRCDPISGHTALYWYRQSLGQGLEFLIYFQGNSAPDKSGLPSDRFSAERTGGSVSTLTIQRTQQEDSAVYLCASSFQGSATEAFFGQGTRLTVV.

The rearrangement links TRBV5-1 to TRBJ2-5; maybe TRBD1 (8 bases). The CDR3 is 14 residues long. The V gene lost 7 bases and the J gene lost 4 bases, with 17 bases spanning the gap. The germline gives CDR1 SGHRS, CDR2 YFSETQ. The chain's CDR3 is CASADTGGGETQYF. The CDR3 bases are TGCGCCAGCGCGGATACAGGGGGGGGAGAGACCCAGTACTTC. Supplemented by reference TRBV5-1 and TRBJ2-5, the full variable domain reads KAGVTQTPRYLIKTRGQQVTLSCSPISGHRSVSWYQQTPGQGLQFLFEYFSETQRNKGNFPGRFSGRQFSNSRSEMNVSTLELGDSALYLCASADTGGGETQYFGPGTRLLVL.